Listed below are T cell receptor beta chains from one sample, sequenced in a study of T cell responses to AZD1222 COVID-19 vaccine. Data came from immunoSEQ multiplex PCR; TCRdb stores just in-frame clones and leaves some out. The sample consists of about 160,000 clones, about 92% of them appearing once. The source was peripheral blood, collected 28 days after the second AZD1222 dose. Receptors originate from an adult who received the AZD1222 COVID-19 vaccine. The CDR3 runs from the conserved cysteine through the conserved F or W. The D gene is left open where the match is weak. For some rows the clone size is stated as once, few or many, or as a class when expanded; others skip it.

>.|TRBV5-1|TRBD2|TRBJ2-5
CASSLGTSGGETQYF
TGCGCCAGCAGCTTGGGGACTAGCGGGGGAGAGACCCAGTACTTC
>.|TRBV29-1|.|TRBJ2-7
CSVDGLGYEQYF
TGCAGCGTTGATGGGCTGGGCTACGAGCAGTACTTC
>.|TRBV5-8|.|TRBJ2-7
CASSPAHARGEQYF
TGTGCCAGCAGCCCAGCACACGCAAGGGGCGAGCAGTACTTC
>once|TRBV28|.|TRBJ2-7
CASSWAHEQYF
TGTGCCAGCAGTTGGGCCCACGAGCAGTACTTC
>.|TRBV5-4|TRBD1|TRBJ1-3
CASSLAQGARGNTIYF
TGTGCCAGCAGCTTGGCCCAGGGGGCGCGTGGAAACACCATATATTTT
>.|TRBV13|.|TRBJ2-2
CASSPGLYTGELFF
TGTGCCAGCAGCCCGGGACTTTACACCGGGGAGCTGTTTTTT
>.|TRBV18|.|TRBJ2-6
CASSQTLRAGANVLTF
TGTGCCAGCTCCCAAACCTTGAGGGCCGGGGCCAACGTCCTGACTTTC
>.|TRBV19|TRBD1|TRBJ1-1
CASSTATGGSAFF
TGTGCCAGTAGTACGGCGACAGGGGGGTCGGCTTTCTTT
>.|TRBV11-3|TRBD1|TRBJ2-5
CASSKQGGQETQYF
TGTGCCAGCAGCAAACAGGGGGGCCAAGAGACCCAGTACTTC
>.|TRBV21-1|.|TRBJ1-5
CASSRQLPGQPQHF
TGTGCCAGCAGCAGACAGTTGCCGGGTCAGCCCCAGCATTTT
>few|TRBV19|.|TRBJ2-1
CASSIRRQGHNEQFF
TGTGCCAGTAGTATACGGCGGCAGGGCCACAATGAGCAGTTCTTC
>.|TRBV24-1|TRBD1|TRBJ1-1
CATSDRTGGEAFF
TGTGCCACCAGTGATCGGACAGGGGGCGAAGCTTTCTTT
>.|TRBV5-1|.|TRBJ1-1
CASSPSPGPMNTEAFF
TGCGCCAGCAGCCCCTCACCGGGACCCATGAACACTGAAGCTTTCTTT
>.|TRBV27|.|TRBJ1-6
CASRPLGGRNSSPLHF
TGTGCCAGCAGGCCCTTGGGGGGCAGGAACTCTTCACCCCTCCACTTT
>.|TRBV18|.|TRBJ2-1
CASSPGSQQALQFF
TGTGCCAGCTCACCAGGTTCGCAGCAGGCTCTCCAGTTCTTC
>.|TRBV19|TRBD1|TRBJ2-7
CASSTGTGPYEQYF
TGTGCCAGTAGTACCGGGACAGGGCCCTACGAGCAGTACTTC
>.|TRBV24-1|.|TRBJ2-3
CATSDLQGNTDTQYF
TGTGCCACCAGTGATTTGCAGGGGAACACAGATACGCAGTATTTT
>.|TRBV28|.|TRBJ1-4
CASSPYRQVTEKLFF
TGTGCCAGCAGTCCATACCGACAGGTTACGGAAAAACTGTTTTTT
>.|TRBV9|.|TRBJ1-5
CASSTGENQPQHF
TGTGCCAGCAGCACGGGTGAGAATCAGCCCCAGCATTTT
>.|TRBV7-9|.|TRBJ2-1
CASSTRGRGTDNEQFF
TGTGCCAGCAGCACCCGGGGCAGGGGTACGGACAATGAGCAGTTCTTC
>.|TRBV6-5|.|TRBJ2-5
CASSSTSQETQYF
TGTGCCAGCAGTTCCACCTCTCAAGAGACCCAGTACTTC
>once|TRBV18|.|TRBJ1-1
CASSPVAGEAFF
TGTGCCAGCTCACCAGTAGCAGGTGAAGCTTTCTTT
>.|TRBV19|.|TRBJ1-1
CASSIFHGNTEAFF
TGTGCCAGTAGTATCTTCCACGGGAACACTGAAGCTTTCTTT
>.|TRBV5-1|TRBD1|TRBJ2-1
CASSLSPGTGGHNEQFF
TGCGCCAGCAGCTTAAGCCCCGGGACAGGGGGCCACAATGAGCAGTTCTTC
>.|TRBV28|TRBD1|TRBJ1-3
CASSKNRGLRNTIYF
TGTGCCAGCAGTAAAAACAGGGGTTTGAGAAACACCATATATTTT
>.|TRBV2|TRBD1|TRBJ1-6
CASRQGDHYNSPLHF
TGTGCCAGCAGACAGGGGGATCACTATAATTCACCCCTCCACTTT
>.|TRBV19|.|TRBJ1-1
CASSQLTWSLNTEAFF
TGTGCCAGTAGTCAATTAACATGGTCGTTGAACACTGAAGCTTTCTTT
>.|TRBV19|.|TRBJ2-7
CASSDGGEQYF
TGTGCCAGTTCCGACGGGGGTGAGCAGTACTTC
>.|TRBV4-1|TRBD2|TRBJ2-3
CASSQPSGLGDTQYF
TGCGCCAGCAGCCAGCCTAGCGGCCTCGGAGATACGCAGTATTTT
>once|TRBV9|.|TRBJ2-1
CASSVATTDEQFF
TGTGCCAGCAGCGTAGCTACGACTGATGAGCAGTTCTTC
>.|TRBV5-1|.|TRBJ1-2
CASSWSEGNYGYTF
TGCGCCAGCAGTTGGTCAGAGGGAAACTATGGCTACACCTTC
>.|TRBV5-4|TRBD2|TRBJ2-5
CASSLNGLAGAGETQYF
TGTGCCAGCAGCTTGAATGGACTAGCGGGAGCGGGAGAGACCCAGTACTTC
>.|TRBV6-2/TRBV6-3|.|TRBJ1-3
CASSPVWDRPSGNTIYF
TGTGCCAGCAGCCCAGTTTGGGACCGGCCCTCTGGAAACACCATATATTTT
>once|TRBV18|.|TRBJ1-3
CASSPSHYSGNTIYF
TGTGCCAGCTCACCTTCCCATTACTCTGGAAACACCATATATTTT
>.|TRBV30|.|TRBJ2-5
CAWSQGETQYF
TGTGCCTGGAGTCAAGGAGAGACCCAGTACTTC
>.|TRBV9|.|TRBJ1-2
CASSPRTAANYGYTF
TGTGCCAGCAGCCCGAGGACAGCAGCTAACTATGGCTACACCTTC
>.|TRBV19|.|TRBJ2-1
CASSQDRNSYNEQFF
TGTGCCAGTAGTCAGGACAGAAACTCCTACAATGAGCAGTTCTTC
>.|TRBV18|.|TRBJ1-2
CASSPAGDRGYTF
TGTGCCAGCTCACCCGCAGGGGACCGTGGCTACACCTTC
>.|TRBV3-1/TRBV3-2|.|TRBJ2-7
CASSLFQDSYEQYF
TGTGCCAGCAGCCTATTCCAGGACAGCTACGAGCAGTACTTC
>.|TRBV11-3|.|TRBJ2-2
CASSLEEGLFF
TGTGCCAGCAGCCTCGAGGAGGGGCTGTTTTTT
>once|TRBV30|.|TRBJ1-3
CAWSLKSSGNTIYF
TGTGCCTGGAGCTTAAAGAGCTCTGGAAACACCATATATTTT
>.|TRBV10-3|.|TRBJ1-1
CAISESASMNTEAFF
TGTGCCATCAGTGAGTCGGCCAGCATGAACACTGAAGCTTTCTTT